The T cell receptor (beta chain) under discussion was sequenced for a study of shared clonotypes between healthy human individuals. Clones were read by immunoSEQ multiplex PCR, and TCRdb kept only the in-frame ones, dropping some. Seen here are millions of clones, around nine tenths observed once, and the top ten hold roughly 0.14%. Germline V gene lookup returns CDR1 MNHEY and CDR2 SMNVEV (reference sequence). The CDR3 totals 14 residues. V was clipped by 8 bases and J by 6 bases; unmatched bases: 9. V is TRBV27 and J is TRBJ2-7; 11 bases align to TRBD2. Material for sequencing was naive CD4+ T cells sorted from blood. Indicated subset: CD45RA+ positively selected. The receptor was derived from a man between 18 and 35 years old in good health. The CDR3 coding sequence is TGTGCCAGCGGAATTAGCGGGGGGGCGCGCGAGCAGTACTTC. Translation: CASGISGGAREQYF.